In its sample, the clone carrying this T cell receptor beta chain was seen once. Losses at the gene ends were 4 bases for V and 4 bases for J; bases not matched to a gene: 11. CDR1 is SGHTS and CDR2 is YDEGEE in the germline V gene. The CDR3 is 16 residues long. Sequenced by immunoSEQ multiplex PCR; TCRdb stores in-frame clones only, minus some. The table records approximately 85,000 clones, roughly nine tenths of them present only once. This sample was taken from a study of T cell changes during pregnancy in multiple sclerosis. This TCR came from a female donor with multiple sclerosis, enrolled in a pregnancy study. The chain combines TRBV5-8 with TRBJ2-1; 7 bases are a match to TRBD2. Here the sequenced sample was peripheral blood, taken in the first trimester of pregnancy. The CDR3: CASSIFGGGGYNEQFF. The CDR3 DNA reads TGTGCCAGCAGCATCTTCGGCGGGGGAGGATACAATGAGCAGTTCTTC. Filled out from reference TRBV5-8 and TRBJ2-1, the complete variable domain reads EAGVTQSPTHLIKTRGQQATLRCSPISGHTSVYWYQQALGLGLQFLLWYDEGEERNRGNFPPRFSGRQFPNYSSELNVNALELEDSALYLCASSIFGGGGYNEQFFGPGTRLTVL.